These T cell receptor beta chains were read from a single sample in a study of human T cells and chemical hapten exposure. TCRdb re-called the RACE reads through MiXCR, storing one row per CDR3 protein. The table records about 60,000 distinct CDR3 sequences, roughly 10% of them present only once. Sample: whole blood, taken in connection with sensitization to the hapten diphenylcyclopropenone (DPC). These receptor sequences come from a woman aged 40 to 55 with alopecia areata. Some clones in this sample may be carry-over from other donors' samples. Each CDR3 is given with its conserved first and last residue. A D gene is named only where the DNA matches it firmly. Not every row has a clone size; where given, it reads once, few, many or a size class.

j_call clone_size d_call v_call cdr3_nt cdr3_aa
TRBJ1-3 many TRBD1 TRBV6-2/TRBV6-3 TGTGCCACCGGACAGGGAATGATCAACACCATATATTTT CATGQGMINTIYF
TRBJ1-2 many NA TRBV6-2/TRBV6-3 TGTGCCAGCAGTTACTCGAGAGGGATGGACTATGGCTACACCTTC CASSYSRGMDYGYTF
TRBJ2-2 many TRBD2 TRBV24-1 TGTGCCACCAGTGCCTGGGGCCCGAGCGGGAGCACCGGGGAGCTGTTTTTT CATSAWGPSGSTGELFF
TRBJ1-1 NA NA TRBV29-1 TGCAGCGTTGAACTTGTGGCAGGGGCTACTGAAGCTTTCTTT CSVELVAGATEAFF
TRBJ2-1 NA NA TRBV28 TGTGCCAGCAGTTTTGGTGGGGATCCCGCTCGGCAGCATGAGCAGTTCTTC CASSFGGDPARQHEQFF
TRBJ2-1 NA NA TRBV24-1 TGTGCCACCAGTGATTACTTCAGGGACAATGAGCAGTTCTTC CATSDYFRDNEQFF
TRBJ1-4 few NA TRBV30 TGTGCCTTAAACAGGGTAACGGCTAATGAAAAACTGTTTTTT CALNRVTANEKLFF
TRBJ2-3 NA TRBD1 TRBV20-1 TGCAGTGCTGGTAGTGACAGGGGCGGCACAGATACGCAGTATTTT CSAGSDRGGTDTQYF
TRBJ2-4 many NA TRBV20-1 TGCAGTGCTATGTTCGGGGGAGTGGCCAAAAACATTCAGTACTTC CSAMFGGVAKNIQYF
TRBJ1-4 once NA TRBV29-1 TGCAGCGTCGCGGGGGCATCTAATGAAAAACTGTTTTTT CSVAGASNEKLFF
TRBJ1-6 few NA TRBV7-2 TGTGCCAGCAGCTACTGGGGTTCACCCCTCCACTTT CASSYWGSPLHF
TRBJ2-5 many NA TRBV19 TGTGCCAGTAGTTCGTCCAGAAACCAAGAGACCCAGTACTTC CASSSSRNQETQYF
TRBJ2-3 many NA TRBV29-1 TGCAGCGTCCAAGTCAATCGGGGTGCAGATACGCAGTATTTT CSVQVNRGADTQYF
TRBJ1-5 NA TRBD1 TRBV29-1 TGCAGCGTCGCGACAGGGTTTGTAGATCAGCCCCAGCATTTT CSVATGFVDQPQHF
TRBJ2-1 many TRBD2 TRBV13 TGTGCCAGCAGCTCCCGTGGTAGCGGGACCTACAATGAGCAGTTCTTC CASSSRGSGTYNEQFF
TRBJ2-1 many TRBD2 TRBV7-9 TGTGCCAGCAGCGCCCCGCCCGGACTAGCGAGTGAGCAGTTCTTC CASSAPPGLASEQFF
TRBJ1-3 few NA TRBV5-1 TGCGCCAGCAGCGCGCCTGGGACACCGTCTGGAAACACCATATATTTT CASSAPGTPSGNTIYF
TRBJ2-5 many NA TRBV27 TGTGCCAGCAGTTCGCAAGAGACCCAGTACTTC CASSSQETQYF